Shown below are 10 T cell receptor beta chains from a single sample sequenced in a study of blood T cell repertoires in COVID-19 (dated by TCRdb to 2020 to 2022). Library generation was performed with the immunoSEQ multiplex PCR assay. TCRdb stores this immuneACCESS table with in-frame sequences only. Part of the clones is absent; in the studies checked, under half of the shortfall reflects unresolved V genes, and no reason is known for the rest. Counted in this sample were about 120,000 clones; approximately 83% of them appeared once. The ten largest account for approximately 10% of the sample. The sequenced sample consisted of peripheral blood. The receptor source for this set is a man in his sixties with acute or convalescent COVID-19.

The chain uses TRBV5-4 and TRBJ1-1; unclear D gene. The CDR3 covers 13 residues. Germline-derived CDR1 and CDR2 are SGHNT and YYREEE (reference sequence). Trimming took off 3 bases at V and 0 bases at J, with 6 bases between the two ends. The CDR3 reads CASSSGMNTEAFF. As DNA, the CDR3 is TGTGCCAGCAGCTCCGGGATGAACACTGAAGCTTTCTTT.

The sample holds one count of this clone. CDR3 coding DNA: TGCGCCAGCAGCCAAACAGGAGACATTCAGTACTTC. Amino acids: CASSQTGDIQYF. This chain joins TRBV5-1 and TRBJ2-4, with a possible D match to TRBD1 (5 bases). CDR3 length equals 12 residues. Looked up from germline, CDR1 is SGHRS and CDR2 is YFSETQ. With 4 bases removed from V and 8 bases from J, the gap between germline ends came to 10 bases. Full variable domain (missing parts from reference TRBV5-1 and TRBJ2-4): KAGVTQTPRYLIKTRGQQVTLSCSPISGHRSVSWYQQTPGQGLQFLFEYFSETQRNKGNFPGRFSGRQFSNSRSEMNVSTLELGDSALYLCASSQTGDIQYFGAGTRLSVL.

The chain joins TRBV27 to TRBJ1-6, with D unclear. The CDR3 spans 13 residues. V lost 2 bases, J lost 5 bases, and 4 bases lay in between. In germline, CDR1 is MNHEY, CDR2 SMNVEV (reference sequence). Written as DNA, the CDR3 is TGTGCCAGCAGTTTACAAAATAATTCACCCCTCCACTTT. This sequence encodes CASSLQNNSPLHF.

This clone was counted a single time. V and J are TRBV29-1 and TRBJ2-1; D may be TRBD1 (5 bases). The CDR3 covers 14 residues. Deletions cut 1 base from V and 2 bases from J, with 9 bases between. Germline V gives CDR1 SQVTM, CDR2 ANQGSEA. The CDR3 DNA sequence: TGCAGCGTTGAAGTTTTGGGGCCCTACAATGAGCAGTTCTTC. Protein: CSVEVLGPYNEQFF.

On this clone: Other DNA variants within this sample encode the same CDR3. The CDR3 spells CASSFRDTQYF. The CDR3 DNA sequence: TGTGCCAGCAGTTTCCGAGATACGCAGTATTTT. The rearrangement links TRBV28 to TRBJ2-3, with D unclear. The length of the CDR3 is 11 residues. CDR1 is MDHEN, CDR2 SYDVKM, per germline. V was cut by 3 bases and J by 5 bases, with 3 bases left in between.

This clone was found a few times. The DNA of the CDR3 is TGTGCCGCGGCCGACGGGCTACGGGGGTACTATGGCTACACCTTC. It translates to CAAADGLRGYYGYTF. The chain is built from TRBV5-8 and TRBJ1-2, with TRBD1 as a possible D gene (5 bases). Germline CDR1 reads SGHTS; CDR2 reads YDEGEE. This CDR3 region has 15 residues. V lost 10 bases, J lost 3 bases, and 22 bases lay in between.

CDR3: CATSTLAGRSDTQYF. CDR3 sequence (DNA): TGTGCCACCAGCACTCTAGCGGGAAGGTCAGATACGCAGTATTTT. The V gene is TRBV15, the J gene TRBJ2-3, with 9 bases aligning to TRBD2. This CDR3 comprises 15 residues. Germline CDR1 LNHNV, CDR2 YYDKDF (reference sequence). The junction had 6 bases not matched to a gene; V was cut back by 4 bases and J by 4 bases.

The chain links TRBV28 to TRBJ2-3; 11 bases fit TRBD2. This CDR3 contains 15 residues. The V gene end was trimmed by 3 bases and the J gene end by 7 bases; junction bases not matched to a gene: 6. The V gene's germline CDR1 is MDHEN and CDR2 SYDVKM. CDR3 sequence (DNA): TGTGCCAGCAGTTTGCTCGGGACTAGCGGAAATACGCAGTATTTT. Translation: CASSLLGTSGNTQYF.

This chain links TRBV6-1 with TRBJ1-1, with 7 bases lining up with TRBD1. V lost 3 bases and J lost 1; bases outside the gene matches: 5. This CDR3 comprises 15 residues. Germline V gene data show CDR1 as MNHNS and CDR2 as SASEGT. CDR3 coding DNA: TGTGCCAGCAGTGAGAGACAGGGATGGAACACTGAAGCTTTCTTT. Translating gives CASSERQGWNTEAFF.

V and J are TRBV10-3 and TRBJ2-3; TRBD2 agrees at 9 bases. The CDR3 is 15 amino acids. Trimming removed 4 bases from V and 5 bases from J; junction bases left unmatched: 7. The germline CDR1 and CDR2 sequences are ENHRY and SYGVKD. The CDR3, as DNA: TGTGCCATCAGTGGCCGGGGACTAGCAGAAGATACGCAGTATTTT. Translating gives CAISGRGLAEDTQYF.